This record looks at one TCR beta chain sequence and its context. This record belongs to a study of cytomegalovirus exposure and HLA in healthy donors. Study at large: From donors who were HLA-typed, an early data release held about 89 million unique TCRs.

Researchers ran the PCR with 60 Vbeta and 13 Jbeta primers. This table comes from immunoSEQ multiplex PCR, and its TCRdb copy is limited to in-frame clones, with some not included. The table lists 30,000 to 35,000 clones. Trimming at V came to 4 bases and at J to 0 bases, leaving 2 bases not matched to a gene. The CDR3 sequence is 17 residues long. Germline V CDR1 and CDR2: SEHNR, FQNEAQ (reference sequence). The sequenced sample was PBMCs. The chain is built from TRBV7-9 and TRBJ2-6, with 11 bases lining up with TRBD1. This sequence originates from a woman aged 35 to 49 in good health and CMV-seropositive. In DNA form, the CDR3 reads TGTGCCAGCAGCTCGGGACAGGGGGTCTCTGGGGCCAACGTCCTGACTTTC. It encodes CASSSGQGVSGANVLTF.